The rows below give T cell receptor beta chains drawn from one sample of a study of T cells in localized non-small cell lung cancer. Using immunoSEQ multiplex PCR, the repertoire was profiled, and TCRdb retains in-frame clones only, with some absent. Here the sample spans 75,000 to 85,000 clones, 80% being singletons. The sequences come from peripheral blood, collected before any cancer treatment. Receptor source: a female donor of 60 years or more with stage I lung adenocarcinoma. Both conserved end residues are part of each CDR3. D genes are given only for firm matches. Clone size is given for some rows only: seen once, a few or many times, or a class if the clone is expanded.

>TRBJ2-5|-|-|TRBV7-2
TGTGCCAGCAGCTTAGTTTCCAAGGCGGAGACCCAGTACTTC
CASSLVSKAETQYF
>TRBJ2-3|TRBD2|-|TRBV19
TGTGCCAGTAGTATAGGCGGGGGGGGTACAGATACGCAGTATTTT
CASSIGGGGTDTQYF
>TRBJ2-2|-|-|TRBV7-6
TGTGCCAGCAGCTTAGCGGCAGGGGAAAACACCGGGGAGCTGTTTTTT
CASSLAAGENTGELFF
>TRBJ1-3|-|-|TRBV5-1
TGCGCCAGCAGCTTAGAAGGGGCCTCTACTGGAAACACCATATATTTT
CASSLEGASTGNTIYF
>TRBJ2-7|-|-|TRBV20-1
TGCAGTGCTAGTATTGTCGACGAGCAGTACTTC
CSASIVDEQYF
>TRBJ2-7|-|once|TRBV7-6
TGTGCCAGCAGCTTCAACAGAGCCTACGAGCAGTACTTC
CASSFNRAYEQYF
>TRBJ1-1|-|-|TRBV4-3
TGCGCCAGCAGCCATGAGGGTGGGACTGAAGCTTTCTTT
CASSHEGGTEAFF
>TRBJ2-2|TRBD2|-|TRBV5-1
TGCGCCAGCAGGGACTCCGGGAGGCCGGGGCCCGGGGAGCTGTTTTTT
CASRDSGRPGPGELFF
>TRBJ1-4|-|-|TRBV4-3
TGCGCCAGCAGCCAAGGTGGCGGCGCGAGGAAACTGTTTTTT
CASSQGGGARKLFF
>TRBJ2-6|TRBD1|-|TRBV18
TGTGCCAGCTCACGTAAGACAGGGGTCTCTGGGGCCAACGTCCTGACTTTC
CASSRKTGVSGANVLTF
>TRBJ1-6|-|few|TRBV30
TGTGCCTGGAGTGATTCAGGGATTCGGGCACCCCTCCACTTT
CAWSDSGIRAPLHF
>TRBJ2-7|-|-|TRBV6-1
TGTGCCAGCAGTGATCGGGGGCTCTCCTACGAGCAGTACTTC
CASSDRGLSYEQYF
>TRBJ1-2|-|-|TRBV4-2
TGTGCCAGCAGCCAAGAGGTCAGGGGTGGCGGCGGCTACACCTTC
CASSQEVRGGGGYTF
>TRBJ1-2|-|-|TRBV5-1
TGCGCCAGCAGCTCCTCGACAGGAGGCTATGGCTACACCTTC
CASSSSTGGYGYTF
>TRBJ2-7|-|-|TRBV15
TGTGCCACCAGCAGAGGACGGGAGCAGTACTTC
CATSRGREQYF
>TRBJ2-2|-|-|TRBV6-6
TGTGCCAGCTCCCAGCCCGCCGGGGAGCTGTTTTTT
CASSQPAGELFF
>TRBJ2-7|-|-|TRBV11-3
TGTGCCAGCAGCTTAGGTGCGGAATACGAGCAGTACTTC
CASSLGAEYEQYF
>TRBJ2-6|TRBD1|-|TRBV6-1
TGTGCCAGCAGTGAAGCTGGGACAGGGTACTGGGCTGGGGCCAACGTCCTGACTTTC
CASSEAGTGYWAGANVLTF
>TRBJ2-2|TRBD2|-|TRBV7-9
TGTGCCAGCAGCTTGAGCGGGATAGCCCAGACGAACACCGGGGAGCTGTTTTTT
CASSLSGIAQTNTGELFF
>TRBJ2-6|TRBD1|-|TRBV11-1
TGTGCCAGCAGACGGGATACAGGGGTCCCCGGGGCCAACGTCCTGACTTTC
CASRRDTGVPGANVLTF
>TRBJ2-5|-|-|TRBV7-6
TGTGCCAGCAGCTTAGATCCTCCCGGGAGTTTAAGAGAGACCCAGTACTTC
CASSLDPPGSLRETQYF
>TRBJ2-5|-|-|TRBV30
TGTGCCTGGAGTGCTGACAGTAAAGAGACCCAGTACTTC
CAWSADSKETQYF
>TRBJ2-2|-|-|TRBV30
TGTGCCTGGAGGGGTAAGGGAGCGAACACCGGGGAGCTGTTTTTT
CAWRGKGANTGELFF
>TRBJ2-7|-|-|TRBV11-3
TGTGCCAGCAGCTTCGGGGGCGTCAACGAGCAGTACTTC
CASSFGGVNEQYF
>TRBJ2-3|TRBD1|-|TRBV19
TGTGCCAGTAGTAGGGGACAGGGGGCTGTAGATACGCAGTATTTT
CASSRGQGAVDTQYF
>TRBJ2-7|-|-|TRBV19
TGTGCCAGTAGTATTGAGGGGGACCCAGCCTACGAGCAGTACTTC
CASSIEGDPAYEQYF
>TRBJ1-1|-|-|TRBV7-3
TGTGCCAGCAGCTTTACCCGAGAATCTGAAGCTTTCTTT
CASSFTRESEAFF
>TRBJ1-1|-|-|TRBV18
TGTGCCAGCTCACCACAGGGAACTGAAGCTTTCTTT
CASSPQGTEAFF
>TRBJ2-1|-|-|TRBV19
TGTGCCAGTAGTACCCGGTTAGGAGAGCAGTTCTTC
CASSTRLGEQFF
>TRBJ1-2|TRBD1|-|TRBV5-1
TGCGCCAGCAGCCTCCCAAGAGCTGGACAGGGCTATGGCTACACCTTC
CASSLPRAGQGYGYTF
>TRBJ1-6|TRBD1|few|TRBV12-5
TGTGCTAGTGGTCTAGGACAGGGGGCAAATTCACCCCTCCACTTT
CASGLGQGANSPLHF
>TRBJ1-3|-|few|TRBV30
TGTGCCTGGAGTGAAGTGCTGTGGTCTGGAAACACCATATATTTT
CAWSEVLWSGNTIYF
>TRBJ1-5|TRBD1|-|TRBV18
TGTGCCAGCTCACCACCTGGACAGGGCAATCAGCCCCAGCATTTT
CASSPPGQGNQPQHF
>TRBJ1-1|-|-|TRBV13
TGTGCCAGCAGCTTGATGGGCATCAACACTGAAGCTTTCTTT
CASSLMGINTEAFF
>TRBJ1-2|-|-|TRBV6-1
TGTGCCAGCAGTGAAGCGTGGAGAAACTATGGCTACACCTTC
CASSEAWRNYGYTF
>TRBJ2-7|TRBD1|-|TRBV9
TGTGCCAGCAGCGTAGAAGGACAGGGCAATCGCGAGCAGTACTTC
CASSVEGQGNREQYF
>TRBJ2-2|-|once|TRBV11-2
TGTGCCAGCAGCTCTGGACTGTTCGCGAACACCGGGGAGCTGTTTTTT
CASSSGLFANTGELFF
>TRBJ2-7|-|-|TRBV27
TGTGCCAGCAGTTTTGGTAGCCGGGGCGAGCAGTACTTC
CASSFGSRGEQYF
>TRBJ2-4|-|-|TRBV7-6
TGTGCCAGCAGCTTAGCCGGAGGAGCCAAAAACATTCAGTACTTC
CASSLAGGAKNIQYF
>TRBJ2-3|TRBD2|once|TRBV4-1
TGCGCCAGCAGCCAGGAGGGACTAGTGTCGTTCACAGATACGCAGTATTTT
CASSQEGLVSFTDTQYF
>TRBJ2-1|TRBD1|-|TRBV11-1
TGTGCCAGCAGCTTACGGCTCGGGACAGGGAGTGAGCAGTTCTTC
CASSLRLGTGSEQFF
>TRBJ1-1|TRBD1|-|TRBV5-1
TGCGCCAGCAGCTTGCGCAGGGGGCAGAACACTGAAGCTTTCTTT
CASSLRRGQNTEAFF
>TRBJ1-2|TRBD1|-|TRBV28
TGTGCCAGCAGTTGGACAGGGGGCGGATATGGCTACACCTTC
CASSWTGGGYGYTF
>TRBJ2-7|TRBD2|-|TRBV13
TGTGCCAGCAGCCGCGGACTAGCGGTTCAACCGGCCTACGAGCAGTACTTC
CASSRGLAVQPAYEQYF
>TRBJ2-7|-|-|TRBV11-2
TGTGCCAGCAGCCCAAGAGGGGCCAGGGTCGGCGAGCAGTACTTC
CASSPRGARVGEQYF
>TRBJ2-1|-|-|TRBV11-3
TGTGCCAGCAGCTCCAGGACTCTTAATGAGCAGTTCTTC
CASSSRTLNEQFF
>TRBJ1-1|-|-|TRBV7-8
TGTGCCTGCCGCGGGGTTATGGACACTGAAGCTTTCTTT
CACRGVMDTEAFF
>TRBJ2-1|TRBD1|-|TRBV5-8
TGTGCCAGCAGCTTGGGGACAGGGGGCTCAAGGTCTAATGAGCAGTTCTTC
CASSLGTGGSRSNEQFF
>TRBJ1-2|-|-|TRBV4-1
TGCGCCAGCAGCCAAGATACCTCCCTGGGGGTGTATGGCTACACCTTC
CASSQDTSLGVYGYTF